Included here is one T cell receptor beta chain sequence, with context. What it binds is unknown. These data belong to a study of T-cell memory formation after mild COVID-19. Whole-study results and caveats: Clones that contracted from day 15 to 85 had balanced CD4/CD8; later expanders were CD4+ biased. CM and EM subsets held most contracting CD4+ clones; EMRA held CD8+ ones.

This CDR3 has 11 residues. The germline CDR1 and CDR2 sequences are GTSNPN and SVGIG (reference sequence). V was cut by 2 bases and J by 6 bases, with 8 bases left in between. MiXCR, run by TCRdb on the 5' RACE reads, gives a single entry per CDR3 protein. The sample shows 92,000 or so distinct CDR3 sequences, less than 15% of them seen only once. The receptor comes from a man younger than 30 who had mild COVID-19 (a few samples of this study predate the infection). Cell type and time point are not known. The sequenced sample consisted of PBMCs or a T cell subset sorted from them (not recorded which). The V gene is TRBV30, the J gene TRBJ2-7, with D perhaps TRBD1 (6 bases). The CDR3 is CAWSRGGEQYF. As DNA, the CDR3 is TGTGCCTGGAGTCGAGGGGGCGAGCAGTACTTC.